The sequence of this T cell receptor (beta chain) was determined in a study of T cell changes during pregnancy in multiple sclerosis. The data were produced by immunoSEQ multiplex PCR, yet TCRdb's version contains in-frame clones alone and is incomplete. Here the sample spans 66,000 or so clones, 85% to 90% being singletons. In this sample, this clone turned up a few times. Germline CDR1 is SGHTA and CDR2 is FQGNSA. The CDR3 consists of 17 residues. Unmatched junction bases numbered 5, after V lost 0 bases and J lost 0 bases. The sequence derives from a female donor in good health, enrolled as a control in a pregnancy study. The sequenced sample was peripheral blood, obtained in the first trimester of pregnancy. The V gene is TRBV7-2, the J gene TRBJ2-1; TRBD2 matches at 7 bases. The CDR3 sequence: CASSLAGGRGSYNEQFF. The CDR3 nucleotides are TGTGCCAGCAGCTTAGCTGGAGGGAGGGGCTCCTACAATGAGCAGTTCTTC.